Listed below are T cell receptor beta chains from one sample, sequenced in a study of cytomegalovirus exposure and HLA in healthy donors. Sequencing was performed with immunoSEQ multiplex PCR; in TCRdb, only in-frame clones are kept and a portion is missing. The table records over 200,000 clones, approximately 87% of them present only once. Sequencing was done on a sample of PBMCs. The source is a human donor in good health. Both conserved end residues are part of each CDR3.

v_gene	j_gene	CDR3aa
TRBV4-1	TRBJ2-2	CASSQDRFQEGIRELFF
TRBV6-5	TRBJ1-2	CASSAPGTGSGGYTF
TRBV7-9	TRBJ1-5	CASSPGTGNNQPQHF
TRBV20-1	TRBJ2-1	CSASRGEQQFF
TRBV5-1	NA	CASSLGLASIGKVFYEQYF
TRBV11-2	TRBJ2-1	CASSLGTHNEQFF
TRBV7-9	TRBJ2-7	CASSFSRDYLPYEQYF
TRBV5-1	TRBJ2-7	CASSSVTGTGGHEQYF
TRBV2	TRBJ1-4	CASNLWEGEKLFF
TRBV7-2	TRBJ1-1	CASSLALQGTEAFF
TRBV18	TRBJ2-1	CASSPGPGGQGNNEQFF
TRBV14	TRBJ2-3	CASSLHSSDTQYF
TRBV29-1	TRBJ2-1	CSVRPRDNEQFF
TRBV5-1	TRBJ2-7	CARRGGGAYEQYF
TRBV19	TRBJ1-2	CASSSLRQSNRYTF
TRBV5-1	TRBJ2-5	CASSSHGGNGETQYF
TRBV28	TRBJ2-7	CASSLYGTGYYEQYF
TRBV13	TRBJ2-2	CASSGRVNTGELFF
TRBV28	TRBJ1-2	CASSFGQSYGYTF
TRBV4-3	TRBJ2-3	CASSIGLEGLRTDTQYF
TRBV6-1	TRBJ1-1	CASSGGVKPEAFF
TRBV5-1	TRBJ1-1	CASTLWKGANTEAFF
TRBV10-2	TRBJ2-1	CASIRGQGFNEQFF
TRBV18	TRBJ1-1	CASSLGQGNTEAFF
TRBV4-2	TRBJ2-6	CASSAGLAGEISGANVLTF
TRBV5-1	TRBJ2-7	CASRHDRGGEQYF
TRBV6-5	TRBJ2-3	CASSHSGRAADTQYF
TRBV28	TRBJ2-7	CASSPPPGGEPLYEQYF
TRBV7-2	TRBJ2-3	CASSRLTANTQYF
TRBV5-4	TRBJ1-4	CASSQIPGSVEKLFF
TRBV19	TRBJ2-6	CASIGDSLASGANVLTF
TRBV28	TRBJ2-1	CASSSQDWILEQFF
TRBV5-1	TRBJ2-1	CASRGQGARNEQFF
TRBV6-1	TRBJ1-5	CASITGGSNQPQHF
TRBV5-5	TRBJ2-7	CASSLAPGNDYEQYF